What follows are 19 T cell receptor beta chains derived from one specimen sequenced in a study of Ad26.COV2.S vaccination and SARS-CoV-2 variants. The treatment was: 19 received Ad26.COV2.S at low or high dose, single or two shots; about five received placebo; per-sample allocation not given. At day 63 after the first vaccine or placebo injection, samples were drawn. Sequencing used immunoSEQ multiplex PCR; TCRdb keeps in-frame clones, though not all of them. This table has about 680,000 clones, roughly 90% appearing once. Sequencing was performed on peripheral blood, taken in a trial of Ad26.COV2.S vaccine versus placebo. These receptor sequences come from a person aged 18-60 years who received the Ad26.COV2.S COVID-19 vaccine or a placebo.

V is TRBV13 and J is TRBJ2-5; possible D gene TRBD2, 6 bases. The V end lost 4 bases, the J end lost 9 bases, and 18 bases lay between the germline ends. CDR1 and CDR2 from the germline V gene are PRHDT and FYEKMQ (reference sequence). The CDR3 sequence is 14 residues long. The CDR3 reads CASSSSGLTVPQYF. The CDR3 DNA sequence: TGTGCCAGCAGCTCCTCGGGACTGACGGTTCCCCAGTACTTC.

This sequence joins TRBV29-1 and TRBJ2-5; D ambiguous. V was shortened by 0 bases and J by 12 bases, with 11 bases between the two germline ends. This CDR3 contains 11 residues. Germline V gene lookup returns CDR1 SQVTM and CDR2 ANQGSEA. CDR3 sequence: CSVEDSQLKYF. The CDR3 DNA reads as TGCAGCGTTGAAGATTCCCAGCTGAAGTACTTC.

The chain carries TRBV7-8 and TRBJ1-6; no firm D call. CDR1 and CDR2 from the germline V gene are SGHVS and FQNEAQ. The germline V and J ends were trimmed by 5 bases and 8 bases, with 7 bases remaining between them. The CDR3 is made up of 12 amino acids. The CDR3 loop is CASSRWDSPLHF. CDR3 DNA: TGTGCCAGCAGCCGGTGGGATTCACCCCTCCACTTT.

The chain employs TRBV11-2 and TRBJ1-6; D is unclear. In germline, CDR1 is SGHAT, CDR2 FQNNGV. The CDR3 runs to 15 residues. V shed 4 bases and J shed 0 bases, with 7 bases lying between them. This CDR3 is CASSSSSSYNSPLHF. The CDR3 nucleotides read TGTGCCAGCAGCTCGAGTAGCTCCTATAATTCACCCCTCCACTTT.

The CDR3 DNA sequence: TGTGCCAGCAGCAGGATGACTAACTATGGCTACACCTTC. This translates into CASSRMTNYGYTF. This rearrangement joins TRBV27 to TRBJ1-2, with D unclear. The CDR3 has 13 residues. V lost 6 bases and J lost 0, with 8 bases in between. Germline V CDR1 and CDR2: MNHEY, SMNVEV (reference sequence).

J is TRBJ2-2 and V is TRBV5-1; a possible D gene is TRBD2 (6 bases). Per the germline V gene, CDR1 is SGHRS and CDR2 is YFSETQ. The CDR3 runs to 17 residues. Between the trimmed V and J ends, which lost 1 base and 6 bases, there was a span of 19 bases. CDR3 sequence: CASSLRDPGLSAGELFF. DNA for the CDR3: TGCGCCAGCAGCTTGAGGGACCCCGGACTATCTGCCGGGGAGCTGTTTTTT.

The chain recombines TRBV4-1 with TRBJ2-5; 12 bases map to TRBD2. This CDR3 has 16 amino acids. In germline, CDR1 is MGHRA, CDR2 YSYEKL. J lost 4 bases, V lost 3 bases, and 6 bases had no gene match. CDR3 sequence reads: CASSQDGLAGIETQYF. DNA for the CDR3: TGCGCCAGCAGCCAGGACGGACTAGCGGGGATAGAGACCCAGTACTTC.

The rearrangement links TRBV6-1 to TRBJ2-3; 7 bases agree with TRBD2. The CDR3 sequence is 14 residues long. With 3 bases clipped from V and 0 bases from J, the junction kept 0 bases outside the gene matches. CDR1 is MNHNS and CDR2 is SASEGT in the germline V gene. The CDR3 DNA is TGTGCCAGCAGTGACGGGGGGAGCACAGATACGCAGTATTTT. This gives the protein CASSDGGSTDTQYF.

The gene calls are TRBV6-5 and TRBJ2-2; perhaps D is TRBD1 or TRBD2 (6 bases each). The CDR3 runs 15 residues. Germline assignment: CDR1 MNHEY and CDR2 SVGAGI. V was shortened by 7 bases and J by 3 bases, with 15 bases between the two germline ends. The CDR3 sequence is CASKQRGRDTGELFF. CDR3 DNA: TGTGCCAGCAAGCAACGGGGGCGCGACACCGGGGAGCTGTTTTTT.

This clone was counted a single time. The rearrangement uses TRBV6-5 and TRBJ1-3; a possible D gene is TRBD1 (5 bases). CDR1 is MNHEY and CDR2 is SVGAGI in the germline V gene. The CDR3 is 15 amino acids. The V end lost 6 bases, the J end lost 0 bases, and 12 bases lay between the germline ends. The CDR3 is CASSREGSSGNTIYF. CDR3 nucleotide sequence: TGTGCCAGCAGCCGAGAGGGGAGCTCTGGAAACACCATATATTTT.

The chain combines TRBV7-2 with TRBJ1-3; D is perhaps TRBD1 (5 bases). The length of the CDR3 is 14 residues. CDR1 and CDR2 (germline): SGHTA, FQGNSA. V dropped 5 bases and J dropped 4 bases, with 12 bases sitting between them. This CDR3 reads CASSPRGDGNTIYF. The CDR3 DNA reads TGTGCCAGCAGCCCCCGGGGGGACGGAAACACCATATATTTT.

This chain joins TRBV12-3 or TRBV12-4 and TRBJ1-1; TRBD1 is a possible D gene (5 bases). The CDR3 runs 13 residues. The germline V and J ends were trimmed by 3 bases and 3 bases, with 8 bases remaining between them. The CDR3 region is CASSLGGHTEAFF. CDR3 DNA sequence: TGTGCCAGCAGTTTGGGGGGACACACTGAAGCTTTCTTT.

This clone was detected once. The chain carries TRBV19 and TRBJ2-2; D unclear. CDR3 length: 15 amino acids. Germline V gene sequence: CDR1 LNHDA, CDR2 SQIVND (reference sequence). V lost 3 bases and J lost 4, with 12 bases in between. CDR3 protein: CASSIERGLTGELFF. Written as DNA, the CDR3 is TGTGCCAGTAGTATCGAGAGAGGCCTCACCGGGGAGCTGTTTTTT. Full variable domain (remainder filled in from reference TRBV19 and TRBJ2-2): DGGITQSPKYLFRKEGQNVTLSCEQNLNHDAMYWYRQDPGQGLRLIYYSQIVNDFQKGDIAEGYSVSREKKESFPLTVTSAQKNPTAFYLCASSIERGLTGELFFGEGSRLTVL.

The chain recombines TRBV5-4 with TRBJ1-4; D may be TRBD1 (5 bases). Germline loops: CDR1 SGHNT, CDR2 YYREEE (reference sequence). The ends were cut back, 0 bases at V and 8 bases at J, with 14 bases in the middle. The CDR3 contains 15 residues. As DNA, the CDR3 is TGTGCCAGCAGCTTGGATTCAGGGATAGGGGAAAAACTGTTTTTT. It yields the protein CASSLDSGIGEKLFF.

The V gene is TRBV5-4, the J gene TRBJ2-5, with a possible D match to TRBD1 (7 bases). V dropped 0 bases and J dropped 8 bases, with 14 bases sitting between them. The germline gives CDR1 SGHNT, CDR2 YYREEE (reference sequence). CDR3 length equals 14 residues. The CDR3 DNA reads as TGTGCCAGCAGCTTGGGGCAGGGGGGTAGAACCCAGTACTTC. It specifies CASSLGQGGRTQYF.

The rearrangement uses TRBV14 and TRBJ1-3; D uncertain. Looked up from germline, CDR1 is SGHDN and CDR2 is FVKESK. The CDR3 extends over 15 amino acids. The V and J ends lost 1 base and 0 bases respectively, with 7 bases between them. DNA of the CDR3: TGTGCCAGCAGCCAAGGGATACTCTCTGGAAACACCATATATTTT. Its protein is CASSQGILSGNTIYF.

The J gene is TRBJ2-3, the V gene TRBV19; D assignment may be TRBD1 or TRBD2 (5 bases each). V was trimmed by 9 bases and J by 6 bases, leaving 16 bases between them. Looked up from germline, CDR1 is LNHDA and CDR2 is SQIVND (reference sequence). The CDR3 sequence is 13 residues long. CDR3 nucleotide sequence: TGTGCCAGCCGAGTCCGGGGCATCGATACGCAGTATTTT. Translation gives CASRVRGIDTQYF.

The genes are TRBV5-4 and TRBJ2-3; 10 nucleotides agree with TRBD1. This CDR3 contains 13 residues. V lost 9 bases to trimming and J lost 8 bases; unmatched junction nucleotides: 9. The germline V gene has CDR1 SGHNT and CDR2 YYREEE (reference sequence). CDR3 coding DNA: TGTGCCACCCTGGGGACAGGGGATGTTACGCAGTATTTT. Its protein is CATLGTGDVTQYF.

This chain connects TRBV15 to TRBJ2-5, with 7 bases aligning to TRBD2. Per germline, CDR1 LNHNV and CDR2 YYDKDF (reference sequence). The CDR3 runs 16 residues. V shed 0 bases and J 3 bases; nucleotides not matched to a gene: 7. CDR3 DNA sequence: TGTGCCACCAGCAGAGATCGGCCCGCGGGGGAAGAGACCCAGTACTTC. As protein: CATSRDRPAGEETQYF.